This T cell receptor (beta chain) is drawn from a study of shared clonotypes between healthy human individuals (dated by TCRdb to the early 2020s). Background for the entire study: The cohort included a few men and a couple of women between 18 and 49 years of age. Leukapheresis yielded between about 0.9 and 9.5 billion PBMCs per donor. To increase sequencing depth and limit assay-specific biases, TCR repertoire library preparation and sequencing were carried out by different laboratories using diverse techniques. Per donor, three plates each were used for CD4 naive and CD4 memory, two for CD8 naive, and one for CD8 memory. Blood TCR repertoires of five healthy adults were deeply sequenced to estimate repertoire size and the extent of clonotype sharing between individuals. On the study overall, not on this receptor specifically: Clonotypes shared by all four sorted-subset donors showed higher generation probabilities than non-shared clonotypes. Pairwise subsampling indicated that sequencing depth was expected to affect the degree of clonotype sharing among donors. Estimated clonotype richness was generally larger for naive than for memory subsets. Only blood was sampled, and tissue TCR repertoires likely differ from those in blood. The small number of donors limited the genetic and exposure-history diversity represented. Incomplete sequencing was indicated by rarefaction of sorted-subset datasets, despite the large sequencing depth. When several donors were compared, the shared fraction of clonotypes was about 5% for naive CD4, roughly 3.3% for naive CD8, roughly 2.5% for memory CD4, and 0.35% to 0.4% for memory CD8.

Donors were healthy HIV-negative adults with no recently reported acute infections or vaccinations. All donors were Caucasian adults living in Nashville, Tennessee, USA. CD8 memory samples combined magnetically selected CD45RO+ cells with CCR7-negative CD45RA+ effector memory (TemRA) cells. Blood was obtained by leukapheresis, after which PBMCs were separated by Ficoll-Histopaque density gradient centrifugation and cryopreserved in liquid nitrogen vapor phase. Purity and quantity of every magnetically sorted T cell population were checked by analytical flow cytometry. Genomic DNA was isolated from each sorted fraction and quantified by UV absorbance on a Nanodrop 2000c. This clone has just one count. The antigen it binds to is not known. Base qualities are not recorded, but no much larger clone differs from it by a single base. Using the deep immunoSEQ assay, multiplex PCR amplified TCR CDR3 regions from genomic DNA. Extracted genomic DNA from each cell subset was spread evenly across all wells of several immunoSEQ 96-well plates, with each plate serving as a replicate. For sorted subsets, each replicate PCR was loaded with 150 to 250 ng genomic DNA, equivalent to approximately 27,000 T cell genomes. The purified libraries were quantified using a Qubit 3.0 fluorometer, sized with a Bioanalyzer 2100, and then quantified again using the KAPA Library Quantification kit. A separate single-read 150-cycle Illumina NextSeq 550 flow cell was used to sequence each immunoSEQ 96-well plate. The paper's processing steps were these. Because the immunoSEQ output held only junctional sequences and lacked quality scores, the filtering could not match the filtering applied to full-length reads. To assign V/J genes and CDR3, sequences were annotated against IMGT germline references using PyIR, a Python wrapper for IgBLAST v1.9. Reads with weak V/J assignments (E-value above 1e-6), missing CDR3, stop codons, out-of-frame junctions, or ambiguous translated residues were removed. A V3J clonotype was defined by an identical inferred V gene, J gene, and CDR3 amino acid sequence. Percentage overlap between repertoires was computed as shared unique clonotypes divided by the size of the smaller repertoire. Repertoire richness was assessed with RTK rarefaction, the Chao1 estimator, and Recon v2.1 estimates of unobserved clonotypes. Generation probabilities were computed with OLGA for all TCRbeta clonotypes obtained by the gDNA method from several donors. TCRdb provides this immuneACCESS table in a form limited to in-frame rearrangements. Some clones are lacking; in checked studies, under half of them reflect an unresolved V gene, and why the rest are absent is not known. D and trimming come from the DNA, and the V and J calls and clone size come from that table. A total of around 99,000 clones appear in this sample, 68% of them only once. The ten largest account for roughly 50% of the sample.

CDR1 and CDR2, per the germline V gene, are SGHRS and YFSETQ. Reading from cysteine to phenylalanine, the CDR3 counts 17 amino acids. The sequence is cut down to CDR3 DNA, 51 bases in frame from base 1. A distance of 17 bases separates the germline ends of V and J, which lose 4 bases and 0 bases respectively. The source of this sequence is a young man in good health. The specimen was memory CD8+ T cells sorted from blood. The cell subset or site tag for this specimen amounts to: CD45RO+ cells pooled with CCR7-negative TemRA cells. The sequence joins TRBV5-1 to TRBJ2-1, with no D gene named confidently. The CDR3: CASSSEGSPSSYNEQFF. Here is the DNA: TGCGCCAGCAGCAGTGAAGGTAGCCCAAGCTCCTACAATGAGCAGTTCTTC. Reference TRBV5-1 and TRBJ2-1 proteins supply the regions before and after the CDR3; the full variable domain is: KAGVTQTPRYLIKTRGQQVTLSCSPISGHRSVSWYQQTPGQGLQFLFEYFSETQRNKGNFPGRFSGRQFSNSRSEMNVSTLELGDSALYLCASSSEGSPSSYNEQFFGPGTRLTVL.